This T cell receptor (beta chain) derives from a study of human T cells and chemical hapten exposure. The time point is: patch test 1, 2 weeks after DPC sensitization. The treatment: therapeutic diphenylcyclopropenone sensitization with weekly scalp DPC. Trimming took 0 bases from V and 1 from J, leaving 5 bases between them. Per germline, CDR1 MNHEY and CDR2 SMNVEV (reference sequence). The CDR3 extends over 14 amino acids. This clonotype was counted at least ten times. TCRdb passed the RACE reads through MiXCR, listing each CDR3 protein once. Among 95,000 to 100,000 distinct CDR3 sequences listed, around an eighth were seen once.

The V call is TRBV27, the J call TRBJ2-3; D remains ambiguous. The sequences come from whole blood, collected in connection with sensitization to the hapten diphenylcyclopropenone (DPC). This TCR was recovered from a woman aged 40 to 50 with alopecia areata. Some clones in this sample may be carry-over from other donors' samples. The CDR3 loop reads CASSLSMGTDTQYF. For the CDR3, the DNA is TGTGCCAGCAGTTTATCGATGGGCACAGATACGCAGTATTTT.